This T cell receptor beta chain stems from a study of cytomegalovirus exposure and HLA in healthy donors. A note on this clone: Its antigen is as yet unknown.

Trimming removed 1 base from V and 3 bases from J, with 13 bases in between. The CDR3 runs 15 residues. In germline, CDR1 is SGHTA, CDR2 FQGNSA. Nominally healthy donors were sampled, though unrecorded immune exposures were likely. This PCR relied on a set of 60 Vbeta primers and 13 Jbeta primers. The assay was immunoSEQ multiplex PCR, and TCRdb's table has in-frame clones only and misses some. The sample's table shows 150,000 to 200,000 clones. Study-level points and caveats: Segments of the TCR beta V type were, in most cases, productive about 87% or about 30% of the time in an earlier analysis. Roughly 170 TCR beta chains were listed as cytomegalovirus-associated.

V and J are TRBV7-2 and TRBJ2-7; no definite D call. Sequenced material: PBMCs. This sequence originates from a man younger than 45 in good health and CMV-seronegative. CDR3: CASSLDPPVGYEQYF. CDR3 bases: TGTGCCAGCAGCTTAGATCCCCCGGTCGGCTACGAGCAGTACTTC.